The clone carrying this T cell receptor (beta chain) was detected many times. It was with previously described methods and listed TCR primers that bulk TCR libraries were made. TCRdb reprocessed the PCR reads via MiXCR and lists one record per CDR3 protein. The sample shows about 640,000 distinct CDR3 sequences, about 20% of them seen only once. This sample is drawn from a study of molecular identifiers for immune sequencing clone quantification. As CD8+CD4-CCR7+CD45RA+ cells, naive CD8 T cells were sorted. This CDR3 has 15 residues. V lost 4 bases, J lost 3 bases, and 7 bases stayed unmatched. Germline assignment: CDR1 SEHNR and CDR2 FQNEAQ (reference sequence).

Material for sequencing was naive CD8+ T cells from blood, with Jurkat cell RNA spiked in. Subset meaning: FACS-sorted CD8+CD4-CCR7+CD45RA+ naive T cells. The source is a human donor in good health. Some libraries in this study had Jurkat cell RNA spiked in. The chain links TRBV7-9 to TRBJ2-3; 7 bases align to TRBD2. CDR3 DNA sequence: TGTGCCAGCAGCTCCGTAGCGGGCCCAACAGATACGCAGTATTTT. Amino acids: CASSSVAGPTDTQYF.